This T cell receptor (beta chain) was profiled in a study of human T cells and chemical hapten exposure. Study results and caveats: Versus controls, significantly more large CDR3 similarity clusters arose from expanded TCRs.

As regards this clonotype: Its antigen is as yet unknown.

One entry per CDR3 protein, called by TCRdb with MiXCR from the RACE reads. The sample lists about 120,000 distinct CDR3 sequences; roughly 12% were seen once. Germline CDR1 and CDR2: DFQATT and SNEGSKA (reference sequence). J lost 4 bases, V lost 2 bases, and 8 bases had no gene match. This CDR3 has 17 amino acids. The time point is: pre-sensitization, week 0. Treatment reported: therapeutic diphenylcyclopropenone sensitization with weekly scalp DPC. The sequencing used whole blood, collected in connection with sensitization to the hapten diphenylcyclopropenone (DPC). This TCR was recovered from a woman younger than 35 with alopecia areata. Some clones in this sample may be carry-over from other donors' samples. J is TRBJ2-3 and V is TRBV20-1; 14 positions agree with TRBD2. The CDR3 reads CSARWTSGGYWADTQYF. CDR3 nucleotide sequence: TGCAGTGCTAGATGGACTAGCGGGGGGTATTGGGCAGATACGCAGTATTTT.